This TCR beta chain was documented in a study of beta chain features in type 1 diabetes. For the study at large: Sorted cells, 90 million to 120 million in number, were examined across all samples. Study conclusions and caveats: PCR might show a preference for shorter templates, equally across patients and controls. Lower insertion and higher deletion counts appeared at VDJ junctions in type 1 diabetes patients. People with Type 1 diabetes carried modestly yet significantly shorter TCRB CDR3s in all four CD4+ subsets.

Notes on this clone: Its antigen is unidentified.

Sequencing targeted expressed TCRB transcripts, as all isolated RNA had been reverse transcribed. Method: immunoSEQ multiplex PCR; TCRdb's copy keeps in-frame clones and lacks some. Here the sample spans roughly 100,000 clones, approximately 30% being singletons. Donors contributed one heparinised blood draw apiece, averaging roughly 100 mL. Germline CDR1 and CDR2: SEHNR and FQNEAQ (reference sequence). V shed 1 base and J 3 bases; nucleotides not matched to a gene: 0. The CDR3 is 15 residues long. Material: central memory CD4+ T cells from blood. The sequence came from a young woman with type 1 diabetes. The chain uses TRBV7-9 and TRBJ2-3; 11 nucleotides match TRBD2. The CDR3 protein is CASSLGLAGTDTQYF. As DNA, the CDR3 is TGTGCCAGCAGCTTAGGACTAGCGGGAACAGATACGCAGTATTTT.